This T cell receptor (beta chain) was recorded in a study of PD-L1 blockade in urothelial cancer. Assay used: immunoSEQ multiplex PCR; TCRdb lists only in-frame clones, some missing. The table lists just under 65,000 clones, approximately 75% of them singletons. Time point meaning: pretreatment peripheral blood. Germline values: CDR1 SNHLY, CDR2 FYNNEI. V lost 8 bases, J lost 4 bases, and 8 bases stayed unmatched. This CDR3 is 15 amino acids long. This clonotype was obtained from a man aged 70-80 years with urothelial cancer. This specimen was PBMCs, taken around atezolizumab (anti-PD-L1) treatment. The chain carries TRBV2 and TRBJ1-4, with 9 bases matching TRBD1. CDR3 DNA: TGTGCCAGCGGGGGACAGGGTGCGGGTAATGAAAAACTGTTTTTT. Encoded protein: CASGGQGAGNEKLFF.